This entry is about one T cell receptor (beta chain). This receptor's antigen is unknown. No qualities accompany the bases; no much larger clone lies one base away. The entry originates in a study of T cell responses to AZD1222 COVID-19 vaccine listed by TCRdb under 2021. A note on the overall study: TCR sequencing covered some 250 trial participants: 200 to 220 given two doses of AZD1222 and approximately 26 given two doses of MenACWY control vaccine. Enrollment into the trials was organized by age into subgroups of 18-55, 56-69 and 70-plus years, and those subgroups contained roughly 150, 30 and 60 TCR-sequenced participants, respectively.

The CDR3 regions of human TCRbeta chains were analyzed by immunosequencing. In the authors' own workflow: TCRs in the repertoires were matched against a reference library of SARS-CoV-2-specific TCRs that had been generated with the MIRA antigen-specificity platform. Breadth was defined as the fraction of unique TCRs that were SARS-CoV-2-associated, and depth was defined as the fraction of total T cells that were SARS-CoV-2-associated. Using the MIRA data, each spike-specific TCR was assigned both to the spike region to which the TCR was reactive and to a CD4 or CD8 class. Log10-transformed breadth and depth values were compared by one-way ANOVA with Sidak's multiple comparisons tests. TCRdb carries this immuneACCESS record with in-frame sequences only. Its versions omit some clonotypes, under half of them owing to an unresolved V gene in the studies checked, with the rest unexplained. That table supplies the V and J calls and clone size; D and trimming were determined from the DNA. This sample is represented by approximately 180,000 clones; 88% of them were singletons. The leading ten clones occupy 25% to 30% of the sample.

Study-wide findings and limitations: CD4 TCRs associated with the vaccine covered the entire spike protein, and the dominant responses were in regions 160-218 and 743-854. Epitopes outside the regions mutated in the B.1.351 and B.1.1.7 variants were reportedly recognized by nearly half of the unique spike-specific TCRs. Because no day 14 peak-response samples were available, repertoires were characterized only after the peak T cell response. The 56-69-year group was small, and its depth increase did not reach significance, likely because of low power. After two AZD1222 doses, both the breadth and the depth of spike-specific TCRs were significantly higher than at day 0 and than in MenACWY recipients. Most participants were white British and females outnumbered males, and the authors suggested that clonal diversity may have been underestimated. Only 5 to 7 AZD1222 recipients were SARS-CoV-2 seropositive at baseline, limiting conclusions about previously exposed vaccinees.

The sample's time point label, decoded: about 28 days (+/-7) after the second vaccine dose. AZD1222 recipients with second doses at about 4 weeks or about 12 weeks were pooled, because spike-specific TCR depth and breadth did not differ between schedules. Samples from vaccinated people were obtained from the UK trials COV001 and COV002, which included a single-blind randomized controlled phase 2/3 trial of AZD1222 (ChAdOx1 nCoV-19) in healthy adults. For TCRbeta chain sequencing, PBMC samples from trial participants were taken at day 0 and at day 28 after the second dose. The sequence was collected from an adult who received the AZD1222 COVID-19 vaccine. The input for sequencing was peripheral blood, taken 28 days after the second AZD1222 dose.

CDR3 loop: CASSVLADTGELFF. The nucleotides are TGTGCCAGCAGTGTCCTAGCGGACACCGGGGAGCTGTTTTTT. The V and J genes are TRBV2 and TRBJ2-2, with 7 bases aligning to TRBD2. CDR1 and CDR2, looked up from the germline V gene, are SNHLY and FYNNEI. Relative to germline, V is missing 4 bases and J is missing 3 bases, with 2 bases of the junction outside any gene match. CDR3 length: 14 amino acids, cysteine to phenylalanine. Only the CDR3 DNA stays, 42 bases, in frame from base 1.